The TCR beta chain under discussion was sequenced for a study of blood T cell repertoires in COVID-19. Study in general: T cells, B-cell-depleted T cells, or PBMCs supplied cDNA or gDNA.

Participants spanned ages roughly 18 to 95 years and resided in roughly 22 US areas. This CDR3 spans 14 amino acids. Germline V gene lookup returns CDR1 SQVTM and CDR2 ANQGSEA. V shed 3 bases, J shed 5 bases, and the junction held 7 bases outside the gene matches. Assay: immunoSEQ multiplex PCR; the TCRdb copy retains only in-frame clones and omits some. The sample holds 210,000 or so clones, less than 85% seen once. The gene calls are TRBV29-1 and TRBJ1-1; TRBD1 agrees at 9 bases. This receptor was identified in a man aged 55 to 70 who had recovered from COVID-19. Specimen: PBMCs or T cells enriched from blood (not recorded which). CDR3 in DNA: TGCAGCGTTGAGACAGGGGGGATGGGGACTGAAGCTTTCTTT. Its protein is CSVETGGMGTEAFF. The full variable domain, with the rest looked up from reference TRBV29-1 and TRBJ1-1, is SAVISQKPSRDICQRGTSLTIQCQVDSQVTMMFWYRQQPGQSLTLIATANQGSEATYESGFVIDKFPISRPNLTFSTLTVSNMSPEDSSIYLCSVETGGMGTEAFFGQGTRLTVV.